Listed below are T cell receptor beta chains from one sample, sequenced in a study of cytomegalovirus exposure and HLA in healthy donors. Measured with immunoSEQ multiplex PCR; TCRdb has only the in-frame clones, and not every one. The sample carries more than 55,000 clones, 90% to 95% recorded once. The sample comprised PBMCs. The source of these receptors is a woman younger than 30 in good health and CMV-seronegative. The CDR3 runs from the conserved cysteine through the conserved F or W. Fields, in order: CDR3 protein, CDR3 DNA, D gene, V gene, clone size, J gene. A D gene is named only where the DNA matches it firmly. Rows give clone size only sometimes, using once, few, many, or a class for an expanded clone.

CDR3: CASSSQGERAEAFF
DNA: TGTGCCAGCAGTTCGCAGGGGGAGAGGGCTGAAGCTTTCTTT
D: TRBD1
V: TRBV6-6
size: -
J: TRBJ1-1

CDR3: CASSFDRASNQPQHF
DNA: TGTGCCAGCAGTTTCGACAGGGCGAGCAATCAGCCCCAGCATTTT
D: TRBD1
V: TRBV2
size: -
J: TRBJ1-5

CDR3: CASRFPTFRDYPSWGTDTQYF
DNA: TGTGCAAGTCGCTTTCCGACCTTCCGGGACTATCCCTCTTGGGGTACAGATACGCAGTATTTT
D: -
V: TRBV12-2
size: -
J: TRBJ2-3

CDR3: CASAVIGQGTNQPQHF
DNA: TGCGCCAGCGCCGTGATAGGACAGGGGACAAATCAGCCCCAGCATTTT
D: TRBD1
V: TRBV5-1
size: -
J: TRBJ1-5

CDR3: CASTGYRTDTQYF
DNA: TGTGCCAGCACGGGTTATCGCACAGATACGCAGTATTTT
D: -
V: TRBV7-3
size: -
J: TRBJ2-3

CDR3: CASSKYTGTGSYGYTF
DNA: TGTGCCAGTAGTAAATACACCGGGACAGGGAGCTATGGCTACACCTTC
D: TRBD1
V: TRBV19
size: -
J: TRBJ1-2

CDR3: CASSPRGRGNTGELFF
DNA: TGTGCCAGCAGTCCACGTGGGAGGGGTAACACCGGGGAGCTGTTTTTT
D: TRBD2
V: TRBV28
size: -
J: TRBJ2-2

CDR3: CATSRPFLNRDTLSYEQYF
DNA: TGTGCCACCAGCAGGCCTTTCCTAAACCGGGACACTTTATCCTACGAGCAGTACTTC
D: -
V: TRBV15
size: -
J: TRBJ2-7

CDR3: CASSELLAGGTETQYF
DNA: TGCGCCAGCAGTGAGTTATTAGCGGGGGGGACGGAGACCCAGTACTTC
D: TRBD2
V: TRBV10-1
size: -
J: TRBJ2-5

CDR3: CASSRSGVEQYF
DNA: TGCGCCAGCAGCAGGTCAGGTGTCGAGCAGTACTTC
D: -
V: TRBV5-1
size: -
J: TRBJ2-7

CDR3: CASQKDSYGYTF
DNA: TGCGCCAGCCAGAAGGACAGTTATGGCTACACCTTC
D: -
V: TRBV10-2
size: -
J: TRBJ1-2

CDR3: CASSLGGGQGMNEQFF
DNA: TGTGCCAGCAGTTTAGGGGGGGGACAGGGAATGAATGAGCAGTTCTTC
D: TRBD1
V: TRBV27
size: -
J: TRBJ2-1

CDR3: CASSWPYGYTF
DNA: TGTGCCAGCAGTTGGCCCTATGGCTACACCTTC
D: -
V: TRBV28
size: -
J: TRBJ1-2

CDR3: CASSAGPAGLASGEQYF
DNA: TGTGCCAGCAGCGCTGGACCCGCCGGACTAGCCTCAGGGGAGCAGTACTTC
D: TRBD2
V: TRBV9
size: -
J: TRBJ2-7

CDR3: CASSEGARGNQPQHF
DNA: TGTGCCAGCAGTGAGGGGGCACGAGGCAATCAGCCCCAGCATTTT
D: -
V: TRBV2
size: -
J: TRBJ1-5

CDR3: CASSLTAGFYEQYF
DNA: TGTGCCAGCAGCTTAACGGCGGGTTTCTACGAGCAGTACTTC
D: -
V: TRBV7-2
size: -
J: TRBJ2-7

CDR3: CASRGGALDEQYF
DNA: TGTGCCAGCAGGGGCGGGGCTCTTGACGAGCAGTACTTC
D: -
V: TRBV5-6
size: once
J: TRBJ2-7

CDR3: CASSLVAGAITDTQYF
DNA: TGTGCCAGCAGCTTAGTGGCGGGGGCCATCACAGATACGCAGTATTTT
D: -
V: TRBV11-2
size: -
J: TRBJ2-3

CDR3: CASSLTSGSSYEQYF
DNA: TGTGCCAGCAGTTTGACTAGCGGGAGCTCCTACGAGCAGTACTTC
D: TRBD2
V: TRBV6-1
size: -
J: TRBJ2-7

CDR3: CAWKAHQGAGTEAFF
DNA: TGTGCCTGGAAGGCTCATCAGGGGGCCGGTACTGAAGCTTTCTTT
D: TRBD1
V: TRBV30
size: -
J: TRBJ1-1

CDR3: CASSEQGGPRTIYF
DNA: TGTGCCAGCAGCGAACAGGGGGGGCCTCGCACCATATATTTT
D: TRBD1
V: TRBV28
size: -
J: TRBJ1-3

CDR3: CASSLQQGMNYGYTF
DNA: TGTGCCAGCAGTTTACAACAGGGTATGAACTATGGCTACACCTTC
D: -
V: TRBV27
size: -
J: TRBJ1-2

CDR3: CASSYLKQGGLDGYTF
DNA: TGTGCCAGCAGTTACCTTAAACAGGGAGGGTTGGATGGCTACACCTTC
D: -
V: TRBV6-6
size: -
J: TRBJ1-2

CDR3: CASSQTGAGNTIYF
DNA: TGTGCCAGCAGTCAGACAGGGGCCGGAAACACCATATATTTT
D: TRBD1
V: TRBV6-5
size: -
J: TRBJ1-3

CDR3: CASTTQGNTEAFF
DNA: TGTGCCAGCACCACACAGGGGAACACTGAAGCTTTCTTT
D: -
V: TRBV6-6
size: -
J: TRBJ1-1

CDR3: CASSPPTARKQETQYF
DNA: TGTGCCAGCAGCCCCCCGACAGCAAGAAAGCAAGAGACCCAGTACTTC
D: -
V: TRBV13
size: -
J: TRBJ2-5

CDR3: CASSDSGGGNTGELFF
DNA: TGTGCCAGCAGTGATTCGGGGGGCGGGAACACCGGGGAGCTGTTTTTT
D: -
V: TRBV2
size: -
J: TRBJ2-2

CDR3: CASSLQGQGASSGNTIYF
DNA: TGTGCCAGCAGCTTACAAGGACAGGGGGCGTCGTCTGGAAACACCATATATTTT
D: TRBD1
V: TRBV7-9
size: -
J: TRBJ1-3

CDR3: CASSSQGWSTEAFF
DNA: TGTGCCAGCAGCTCGCAGGGGTGGAGCACTGAAGCTTTCTTT
D: -
V: TRBV7-2
size: -
J: TRBJ1-1

CDR3: CASSVFSDIRTDTQYF
DNA: TGTGCCAGCAGCGTATTCTCCGACATACGCACAGATACGCAGTATTTT
D: -
V: TRBV9
size: -
J: TRBJ2-3

CDR3: CASLSARGSKSYEQYF
DNA: TGTGCCAGCCTTTCCGCCCGGGGGTCCAAGTCCTACGAGCAGTACTTC
D: -
V: TRBV6-6
size: once
J: TRBJ2-7

CDR3: CASSYSRGMDGYTF
DNA: TGTGCCAGCAGTTACTCGAGAGGGATGGATGGCTACACCTTC
D: -
V: TRBV6-5
size: -
J: TRBJ1-2

CDR3: CASSPGLAGGPGTDTQYF
DNA: TGTGCCAGCAGCCCGGGACTAGCGGGGGGGCCGGGGACAGATACGCAGTATTTT
D: TRBD2
V: TRBV4-2
size: -
J: TRBJ2-3

CDR3: CASRRPGQSYGYTF
DNA: TGTGCCAGTAGACGACCGGGACAGTCCTATGGCTACACCTTC
D: TRBD1
V: TRBV19
size: once
J: TRBJ1-2

CDR3: CASSGDSTYEQYF
DNA: TGTGCCAGCAGTGGGGACTCAACCTACGAGCAGTACTTC
D: -
V: TRBV28
size: -
J: TRBJ2-7

CDR3: CASSVTGQGNQPQHF
DNA: TGTGCCAGCAGTGTTACCGGACAGGGCAATCAGCCCCAGCATTTT
D: TRBD1
V: TRBV6-1
size: -
J: TRBJ1-5

CDR3: CASRKFAGVAYEQYF
DNA: TGTGCCAGCAGGAAGTTTGCGGGGGTTGCCTACGAGCAGTACTTC
D: TRBD2
V: TRBV28
size: -
J: TRBJ2-7

CDR3: CASTRRARGDNEQFF
DNA: TGTGCCAGCACCCGGCGGGCCCGGGGGGACAATGAGCAGTTCTTC
D: TRBD2
V: TRBV5-6
size: -
J: TRBJ2-1

CDR3: CASSFQGHDSPLHF
DNA: TGTGCCAGCAGTTTCCAGGGGCATGATTCACCCCTCCACTTT
D: -
V: TRBV27
size: -
J: TRBJ1-6

CDR3: CASSPRPVGVVRTEAFF
DNA: TGTGCCAGCAGCCCCCGCCCTGTCGGGGTAGTTCGCACTGAAGCTTTCTTT
D: -
V: TRBV7-6
size: -
J: TRBJ1-1

CDR3: CASLPAATDTQYF
DNA: TGTGCCAGCCTTCCAGCGGCCACAGATACGCAGTATTTT
D: -
V: TRBV6-1
size: -
J: TRBJ2-3

CDR3: CASSEARMNEQFF
DNA: TGTGCCAGCAGTGAAGCGAGGATGAATGAGCAGTTCTTC
D: -
V: TRBV6-1
size: -
J: TRBJ2-1

CDR3: CASSIGRGPNYGYTF
DNA: TGTGCCAGTAGTATCGGCAGGGGGCCTAACTATGGCTACACCTTC
D: TRBD1
V: TRBV19
size: once
J: TRBJ1-2

CDR3: CASRDNMNTEAFF
DNA: TGTGCCAGCAGAGACAATATGAACACTGAAGCTTTCTTT
D: -
V: TRBV28
size: once
J: TRBJ1-1

CDR3: CASSSRGAVTEAFF
DNA: TGTGCCAGCAGTTCCAGGGGAGCGGTCACTGAAGCTTTCTTT
D: -
V: TRBV27
size: -
J: TRBJ1-1

CDR3: CASSVGPGERETQYF
DNA: TGTGCCAGCAGCGTAGGGCCCGGGGAGCGAGAGACCCAGTACTTC
D: -
V: TRBV9
size: -
J: TRBJ2-5

CDR3: CASSLGDRDGYTF
DNA: TGTGCCAGCAGTTTAGGGGACAGAGATGGCTACACCTTC
D: TRBD1
V: TRBV27
size: -
J: TRBJ1-2

CDR3: CASSLDRAAGELFF
DNA: TGTGCCAGCAGCTTAGACAGGGCCGCCGGGGAGCTGTTTTTT
D: -
V: TRBV7-6
size: -
J: TRBJ2-2

CDR3: CAWERGGSTNSPLHF
DNA: TGTGCCTGGGAGCGGGGGGGCTCGACCAATTCACCCCTCCACTTT
D: -
V: TRBV30
size: -
J: TRBJ1-6